Below are 30 T cell receptor beta chains sequenced from a single sample in a study of blood T cell repertoires in COVID-19. The protocol was immunoSEQ multiplex PCR, while the TCRdb copy is restricted to in-frame clones and leaves out a portion. This table holds 200,000 or so clones, roughly 79% found once. The material sequenced was peripheral blood. The receptors here all came from a man in his 60s with active or convalescent COVID-19.

The chain is built from TRBV30 and TRBJ1-1; TRBD1 matches at 7 bases. Germline assignment: CDR1 GTSNPN and CDR2 SVGIG (reference sequence). V trimming: 4 bases; J trimming: 4 bases; junction bases outside the gene matches: 9. The CDR3 length is 14 residues. CDR3 amino acids: CAWTEGAPGTEAFF. CDR3 coding DNA: TGTGCCTGGACTGAGGGGGCGCCGGGCACTGAAGCTTTCTTT.

In DNA, the CDR3 is TGTGCCAGCAGCTTAACGAGCCTAGAGACCCAGTACTTC. This translates into CASSLTSLETQYF. The chain links TRBV7-3 to TRBJ2-5; D gene unclear. The CDR3 is 13 amino acids. Germline values: CDR1 SGHTA, CDR2 FQGTGA. Trimming stripped 0 bases from V and 4 bases from J, with 6 bases between.

This clone was observed a single time. This rearrangement joins TRBV6-5 to TRBJ2-1, with D maybe TRBD1 (5 bases). The ends were cut back, 6 bases at V and 4 bases at J, with 16 bases in the middle. The CDR3 has 15 residues. Looked up from germline, CDR1 is MNHEY and CDR2 is SVGAGI. In DNA form, the CDR3 reads TGTGCCAGCAGCCCCGCCGACAGAAGTTACAATGAGCAGTTCTTC. This gives the protein CASSPADRSYNEQFF.

The genes are TRBV28 and TRBJ1-2, with no clear D. This CDR3 region has 8 residues. Germline CDR1 MDHEN, CDR2 SYDVKM. The V end was cut by 8 bases, the J end by 13 bases, with 8 bases between. The CDR3 DNA reads as TGTGCCAGCGGGGAGGTCACCTTC. Residues: CASGEVTF.

This clone was observed a few times. This chain links TRBV4-3 with TRBJ1-6; the match to TRBD1 covers 9 bases. V lost 3 bases, J lost 2 bases, and 2 bases stayed unmatched. The CDR3 length is 16 residues. CDR1 and CDR2 from the germline V gene are LGHNA and YSLEER. The CDR3 sequence is CASSQTGGAYNSPLHF. The CDR3 DNA reads TGCGCCAGCAGCCAGACAGGGGGGGCCTATAATTCACCCCTCCACTTT.

CDR3: CASSSDRGAYNEQFF. The DNA of the CDR3 is TGTGCCAGCAGCAGTGACAGGGGAGCCTACAATGAGCAGTTCTTC. The chain links TRBV7-2 to TRBJ2-1; TRBD1 matches 8 bases. The CDR3 contains 15 residues. The germline gives CDR1 SGHTA, CDR2 FQGNSA. Trimming at V came to 5 bases and at J to 2 bases, leaving 5 bases not matched to a gene.

V gene TRBV29-1 combines with J gene TRBJ2-1; 7 bases match TRBD2. The CDR3 runs to 14 residues. Per germline, CDR1 SQVTM and CDR2 ANQGSEA. V lost 8 bases and J lost 1; bases outside the gene matches: 8. The CDR3 DNA is TGCAGCTCCTTACGGGGAGGGTCCTACAATGAGCAGTTCTTC. Translating it yields CSSLRGGSYNEQFF.

This clone came up once. J is TRBJ2-5 and V is TRBV7-8; TRBD1 matches 7 bases. CDR1 is SGHVS and CDR2 is FQNEAQ in the germline V gene. With 1 base clipped from V and 4 bases from J, the junction kept 6 bases outside the gene matches. This CDR3 contains 15 residues. CDR3 DNA: TGTGCCAGCAGCTTAGGGTACAGGGGAGCAGAGACCCAGTACTTC. It specifies CASSLGYRGAETQYF. Supplemented by reference TRBV7-8 and TRBJ2-5, the full variable domain reads GAGVSQSPRYKVAKRGQDVALRCDPISGHVSLFWYQQALGQGPEFLTYFQNEAQLDKSGLPSDRFFAERPEGSVSTLKIQRTQQEDSAVYLCASSLGYRGAETQYFGPGTRLLVL.

This chain joins TRBV28 and TRBJ1-2; D gene unclear. Trimming shortened V by 4 bases and J by 4 bases, and 4 bases separated the two germline ends. The germline V gene encodes CDR1 MDHEN and CDR2 SYDVKM. CDR3 length equals 11 residues. CDR3 bases: TGTGCCAGCAGTTCGCGCTATGGCTACACCTTC. It encodes CASSSRYGYTF.

The rearrangement joins TRBV5-1 to TRBJ2-3, with D unresolved. The CDR3 loop spans 15 amino acids. Trimming stripped 0 bases from V and 3 bases from J, with 11 bases between. Germline V gene lookup returns CDR1 SGHRS and CDR2 YFSETQ. CDR3 DNA sequence: TGCGCCAGCAGCTTGGTCCCTGGCTCGACAGATACGCAGTATTTT. Its protein is CASSLVPGSTDTQYF. The whole variable domain, remainder taken from reference TRBV5-1 and TRBJ2-3, is KAGVTQTPRYLIKTRGQQVTLSCSPISGHRSVSWYQQTPGQGLQFLFEYFSETQRNKGNFPGRFSGRQFSNSRSEMNVSTLELGDSALYLCASSLVPGSTDTQYFGPGTRLTVL.

With regard to this clone: Distinct nucleotide sequences in the sample also encode this CDR3. The CDR3 bases are TGTGCCAGCAGCTTGGGGACTAGCGGCTACAATGAGCAGTTCTTC. It is translated as CASSLGTSGYNEQFF. The genes are TRBV7-2 and TRBJ2-1; 11 bases agree with TRBD2. The CDR3 spans 15 residues. V was clipped by 3 bases and J by 3 bases; unmatched bases: 1. The germline gives CDR1 SGHTA, CDR2 FQGNSA.

This chain joins TRBV30 and TRBJ1-6; no clear D. Germline values: CDR1 GTSNPN, CDR2 SVGIG (reference sequence). The CDR3 has 13 amino acids. The V and J ends lost 3 bases and 5 bases respectively, with 8 bases between them. CDR3 in amino acids: CAWRAGNNSPLHF. CDR3 nucleotides: TGTGCCTGGAGGGCCGGGAATAATTCACCCCTCCACTTT.

The chain is built from TRBV29-1 and TRBJ2-7; 8 bases fit TRBD1. This CDR3 spans 14 amino acids. The V gene's germline CDR1 is SQVTM and CDR2 ANQGSEA. The V and J ends lost 7 bases and 0 bases, in that order; junction bases with no gene match: 8. In DNA form, the CDR3 reads TGCAGCGCTTTAGGACAGGGAAGCTCCTACGAGCAGTACTTC. It encodes CSALGQGSSYEQYF.

V usage is TRBV5-6 and J usage is TRBJ2-3; D may be TRBD2 (7 bases). V was cut by 4 bases and J by 2 bases, with 20 bases left in between. The CDR3 runs 17 residues. Germline-derived CDR1 and CDR2 are SGHDT and YYEEEE. Written as DNA, the CDR3 is TGTGCCAGCAGCGGAGCGGGACATCGGGTCCTCACAGATACGCAGTATTTT. Amino acids: CASSGAGHRVLTDTQYF.

This chain links TRBV9 with TRBJ2-3; D unclear. The CDR3 is made up of 15 amino acids. V dropped 0 bases and J dropped 2 bases, with 10 bases sitting between them. CDR1 and CDR2 (germline): SGDLS, YYNGEE. The CDR3 nucleotides read TGTGCCAGCAGCGTAGATTCGTACTCCACAGATACGCAGTATTTT. It specifies CASSVDSYSTDTQYF.

This clone was counted only a few times. The rearrangement uses TRBV4-1 and TRBJ2-5, with 11 bases fitting TRBD1. Germline V gives CDR1 MGHRA, CDR2 YSYEKL. Trimming at V came to 0 bases and at J to 5 bases, leaving 8 bases not matched to a gene. The CDR3 is 17 amino acids. The CDR3: CASSQDGGQGGFETQYF. In DNA form, the CDR3 reads TGCGCCAGCAGCCAAGACGGGGGACAGGGGGGATTTGAGACCCAGTACTTC.

The chain joins TRBV5-1 to TRBJ1-1, with D possibly matching TRBD1 (6 bases). Trimming shortened V by 5 bases and J by 4 bases, and 21 bases separated the two germline ends. CDR1 SGHRS and CDR2 YFSETQ come from the germline V gene. The CDR3 has 16 amino acids. The CDR3: CASSFAPKGVGTEAFF. The CDR3 nucleotides are TGCGCCAGCAGTTTTGCCCCGAAGGGGGTTGGCACTGAAGCTTTCTTT.

The chain has TRBV9 and TRBJ2-3; tentative D call: TRBD2 (5 bases). This CDR3 has 13 amino acids. The germline V and J ends were trimmed by 4 bases and 2 bases, with 8 bases remaining between them. Germline lookup yields CDR1 SGDLS and CDR2 YYNGEE. The CDR3 here is CASSLDFTDTQYF. The CDR3 nucleotides read TGTGCCAGCAGCTTGGACTTCACAGATACGCAGTATTTT.

The chain couples TRBV5-1 to TRBJ2-3; 10 bases are shared with TRBD1. Germline V gene data show CDR1 as SGHRS and CDR2 as YFSETQ. CDR3 length: 14 amino acids. V shed 4 bases and J 5 bases; nucleotides not matched to a gene: 4. The CDR3 nucleotides read TGCGCCAGCAGCATCGGACAGGGGGGAGATACGCAGTATTTT. It yields the protein CASSIGQGGDTQYF. Filled out from reference TRBV5-1 and TRBJ2-3, the complete variable domain reads KAGVTQTPRYLIKTRGQQVTLSCSPISGHRSVSWYQQTPGQGLQFLFEYFSETQRNKGNFPGRFSGRQFSNSRSEMNVSTLELGDSALYLCASSIGQGGDTQYFGPGTRLTVL.

The chain uses TRBV28 and TRBJ2-7, with 8 bases matching TRBD2. V shed 4 bases and J 4 bases; nucleotides not matched to a gene: 18. Germline V CDR1 and CDR2: MDHEN, SYDVKM. The CDR3 covers 18 residues. The CDR3 region has the DNA TGTGCCAGCAGTTCCCCGTTTATGAGCGGGAGTCAATTTTACGAGCAGTACTTC. As protein: CASSSPFMSGSQFYEQYF.

The chain employs TRBV19 and TRBJ1-5; TRBD1 matches 7 bases. Germline assignment: CDR1 LNHDA and CDR2 SQIVND (reference sequence). The V and J ends lost 9 bases and 0 bases, in that order; junction bases with no gene match: 14. The CDR3 contains 17 residues. CDR3 region: CASVFDPGQTSNQPQHF. CDR3 DNA: TGTGCCAGCGTATTCGACCCGGGACAGACTAGCAATCAGCCCCAGCATTTT.

This clone showed up just a few times. The rearrangement uses TRBV19 and TRBJ2-3, with 9 bases matching TRBD2. The germline V gene has CDR1 LNHDA and CDR2 SQIVND (reference sequence). V lost 1 base to trimming and J lost 0 bases; unmatched junction nucleotides: 11. The CDR3 totals 19 residues. In nucleotides, the CDR3 is TGTGCCAGTAGTATAGGGCAGGAAGGACTAGCGTGGAGCACAGATACGCAGTATTTT. Its translation is CASSIGQEGLAWSTDTQYF.

The rearrangement links TRBV7-9 to TRBJ2-5; TRBD1 agrees at 7 bases. Germline loops: CDR1 SEHNR, CDR2 FQNEAQ (reference sequence). The CDR3 totals 15 residues. V was clipped by 1 base and J by 5 bases; unmatched bases: 7. Written as DNA, the CDR3 is TGTGCCAGCAGCTTAGGGGTCCAGGGGGAGGAGACCCAGTACTTC. Translating gives CASSLGVQGEETQYF.

The chain employs TRBV6-2 or TRBV6-3 and TRBJ2-1, with 9 positions matching TRBD1. V was clipped by 5 bases and J by 2 bases; unmatched bases: 19. CDR3 length: 20 amino acids. The V gene's germline CDR1 is MNHEY and CDR2 SVGEGT. This CDR3 reads CASSHPLDRGGILAYNEQFF. In DNA, the CDR3 is TGTGCCAGCAGTCACCCCTTGGACAGGGGAGGGATTTTAGCCTACAATGAGCAGTTCTTC.

This chain uses TRBV5-5 with TRBJ1-2; D remains ambiguous. The germline V gene encodes CDR1 SGHKS and CDR2 YYEKEE (reference sequence). Trimming shortened V by 0 bases and J by 8 bases, and 11 bases separated the two germline ends. This CDR3 is 13 amino acids long. In DNA form, the CDR3 reads TGTGCCAGCAGCTTGGTCGGGGATGGAGGCTACACCTTC. It encodes CASSLVGDGGYTF.

The chain combines TRBV2 with TRBJ2-3; tentative D call: TRBD2 (6 bases). Trimming cost V 1 base and J 4 bases, with 9 bases left between them. The CDR3 runs to 14 residues. Germline V CDR1 and CDR2: SNHLY, FYNNEI. CDR3 residues: CASSEGWGADTQYF. The DNA for the CDR3 is TGTGCCAGCAGTGAAGGGTGGGGGGCAGATACGCAGTATTTT. Looking up the rest from reference TRBV2 and TRBJ2-3 gives the full variable domain: EPEVTQTPSHQVTQMGQEVILRCVPISNHLYFYWYRQILGQKVEFLVSFYNNEISEKSEIFDDQFSVERPDGSNFTLKIRSTKLEDSAMYFCASSEGWGADTQYFGPGTRLTVL.

The table lists this clone with a count of one. J is TRBJ2-5 and V is TRBV19; 7 bases are a match to TRBD2. Germline CDR1 is LNHDA and CDR2 is SQIVND (reference sequence). V gave up 9 bases and J gave up 7 bases; unmatched junction bases: 11. The CDR3 has 13 amino acids. The CDR3: CARTLGGLGTQYF. In DNA form, the CDR3 reads TGTGCCAGAACTTTGGGAGGGTTAGGGACCCAGTACTTC.

This clone was seen once. V gene TRBV7-3 combines with J gene TRBJ1-2; TRBD1 is a possible D gene (5 bases). Per the germline V gene, CDR1 is SGHTA and CDR2 is FQGTGA. The CDR3 runs to 14 residues. V was cut by 5 bases and J by 7 bases, with 17 bases left in between. In nucleotides, the CDR3 is TGTGCCAGCAGCGCGCGGGACGGGAGCCGTGGCTACACCTTC. This gives the protein CASSARDGSRGYTF.

V gene TRBV5-1 combines with J gene TRBJ2-1, with TRBD2 identical over 11 bases. This CDR3 has 16 amino acids. Germline V lookup: CDR1 SGHRS, CDR2 YFSETQ. J lost 3 bases, V lost 2 bases, and 4 bases had no gene match. The CDR3 bases are TGCGCCAGCAGCTTTACTAGCGGGAGCATCTACAATGAGCAGTTCTTC. It is translated as CASSFTSGSIYNEQFF.

The chain has TRBV27 and TRBJ2-7; no firm D call. The V gene's germline CDR1 is MNHEY and CDR2 SMNVEV (reference sequence). V was pared by 3 bases and J by 5 bases, with 5 bases between. The CDR3 covers 11 residues. In nucleotides, the CDR3 is TGTGCCAGCAGTTTCCCTGACGAGCAGTACTTC. Translating it yields CASSFPDEQYF.